This T cell receptor beta chain appears in the sequencing data of a study of graft-versus-host responses after intestinal transplantation. The overall study: All recipients were given anti-thymocyte globulin induction, and tacrolimus and steroids were then administered for about three years.

About this clone: The antigen is undetermined.

Study-level points and caveats: GvH clones turned up in recipient marrow; some had shown up first in ileum or blood. Early post-transplant HvG declines were associated with peak circulating GvH clone levels.

Trimming removed 0 bases from V and 5 bases from J; junction bases left unmatched: 2. The CDR3 totals 15 residues. Germline V gene data show CDR1 as SGHTA and CDR2 as FQGTGA. TCRdb's copy holds only in-frame clones and misses some; the assay was immunoSEQ multiplex PCR. Of fewer than 95,000 clones listed, around 93% are singletons. The source material was unstimulated CD4+ T cells sorted from spleen or lymph node cells, sampled before transplant. The receptor was isolated from a human donor who was the organ donor for an intestinal transplant. The chain joins TRBV7-3 to TRBJ2-3; 10 nucleotides agree with TRBD2. The CDR3 loop reads CASSLTSGGIDTQYF. Here the CDR3 DNA reads TGTGCCAGCAGCTTAACTAGCGGGGGGATAGATACGCAGTATTTT.